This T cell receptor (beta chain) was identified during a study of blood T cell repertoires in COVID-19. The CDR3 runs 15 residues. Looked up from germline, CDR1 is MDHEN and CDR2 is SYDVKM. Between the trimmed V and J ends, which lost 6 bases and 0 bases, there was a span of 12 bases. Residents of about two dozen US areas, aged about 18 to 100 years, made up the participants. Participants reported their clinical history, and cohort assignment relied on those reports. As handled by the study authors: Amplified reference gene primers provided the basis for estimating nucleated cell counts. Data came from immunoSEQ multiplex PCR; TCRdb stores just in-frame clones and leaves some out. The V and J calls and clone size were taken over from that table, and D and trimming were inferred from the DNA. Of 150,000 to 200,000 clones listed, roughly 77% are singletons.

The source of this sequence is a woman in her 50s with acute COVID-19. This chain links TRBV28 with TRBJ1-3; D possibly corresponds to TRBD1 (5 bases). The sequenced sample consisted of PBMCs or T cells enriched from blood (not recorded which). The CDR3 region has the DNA TGTGCCAGCAGCTTAACAGGTCACTCTGGAAACACCATATATTTT. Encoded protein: CASSLTGHSGNTIYF.